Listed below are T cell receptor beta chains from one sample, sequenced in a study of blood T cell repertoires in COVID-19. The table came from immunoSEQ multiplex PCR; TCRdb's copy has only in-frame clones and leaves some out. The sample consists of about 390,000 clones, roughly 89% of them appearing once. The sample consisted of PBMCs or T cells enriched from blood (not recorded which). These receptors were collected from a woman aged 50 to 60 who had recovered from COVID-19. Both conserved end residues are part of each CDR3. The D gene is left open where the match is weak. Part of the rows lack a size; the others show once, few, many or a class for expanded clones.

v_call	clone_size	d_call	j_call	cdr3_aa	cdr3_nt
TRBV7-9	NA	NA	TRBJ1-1	CASSLSQGNTEAFF	TGTGCCAGCAGCTTATCTCAGGGGAACACTGAAGCTTTCTTT
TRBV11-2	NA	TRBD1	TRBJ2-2	CASSTYRGRPSDTGELFF	TGTGCCAGCAGCACCTACAGGGGGCGCCCCTCGGACACCGGGGAGCTGTTTTTT
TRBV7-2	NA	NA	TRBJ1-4	CASSLASGANEKLFF	TGTGCCAGCAGCTTAGCGAGTGGAGCTAATGAAAAACTGTTTTTT
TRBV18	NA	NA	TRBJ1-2	CASSPQPGVSNYGYTF	TGTGCCAGCTCACCCCAACCAGGGGTATCCAACTATGGCTACACCTTC
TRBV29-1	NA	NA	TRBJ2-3	CSVGQTSTDTQYF	TGCAGCGTTGGACAGACTAGCACAGATACGCAGTATTTT
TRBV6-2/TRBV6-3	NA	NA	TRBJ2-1	CASSYHPHGQTLNEQFF	TGTGCCAGCAGTTACCACCCCCACGGACAGACTCTCAATGAGCAGTTCTTC
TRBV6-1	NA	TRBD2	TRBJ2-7	CASGLAETYEQYF	TGTGCCAGCGGGCTAGCGGAGACCTACGAGCAGTACTTC
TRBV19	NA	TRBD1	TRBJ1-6	CASREDRPNSPLHF	TGTGCCAGTAGGGAGGACAGGCCTAATTCACCCCTCCACTTT
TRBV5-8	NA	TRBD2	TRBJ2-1	CASSPGLAGGPGNEQFF	TGTGCCAGCAGCCCCGGCTTGGCGGGGGGGCCGGGCAATGAGCAGTTCTTC
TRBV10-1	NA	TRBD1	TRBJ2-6	CARFPGTGSSGANVLTF	TGCGCCAGATTCCCCGGGACAGGCAGCTCTGGGGCCAACGTCCTGACTTTC
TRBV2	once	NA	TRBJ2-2	CASTTGNTGELFF	TGTGCCAGCACAACAGGGAACACCGGGGAGCTGTTTTTT
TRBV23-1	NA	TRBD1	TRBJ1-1	CASSTFTRARPGGRTEAFF	TGCGCCAGCAGTACTTTTACGCGGGCCCGGCCAGGGGGCCGTACTGAAGCTTTCTTT
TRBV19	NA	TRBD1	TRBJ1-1	CASRRPTGGYLNTEAFF	TGTGCCAGTCGGCGACCTACAGGGGGGTATCTGAATACTGAAGCTTTCTTT
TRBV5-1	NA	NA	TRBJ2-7	CASSLGWLDYEQYF	TGCGCCAGCAGCTTGGGGTGGCTTGATTACGAGCAGTACTTC
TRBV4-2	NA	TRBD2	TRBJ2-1	CASSQEPSGGALFF	TGTGCCAGCAGCCAAGAACCTAGCGGGGGAGCTCTGTTCTTC
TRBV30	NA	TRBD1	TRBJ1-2	CAWSAGTEFYGYTF	TGTGCCTGGAGTGCCGGGACAGAGTTTTATGGCTACACCTTC
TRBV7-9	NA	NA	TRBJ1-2	CASSLTSDYGYTF	TGTGCCAGCAGCTTAACGTCGGACTATGGCTACACCTTC
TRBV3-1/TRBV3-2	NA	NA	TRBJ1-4	CASSQDTVPKKLFF	TGTGCCAGCAGCCAAGATACGGTCCCCAAAAAACTGTTTTTT
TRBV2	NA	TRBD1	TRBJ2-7	CASSEAAGGYEQYF	TGTGCCAGCAGTGAAGCGGCAGGGGGCTACGAGCAGTACTTC
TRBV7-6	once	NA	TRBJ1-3	CASSLSAQGSGNTIYF	TGTGCCAGCAGCTTATCGGCCCAGGGCTCTGGAAACACCATATATTTT
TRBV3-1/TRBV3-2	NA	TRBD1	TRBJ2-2	CASSQLPWPGQNYTGELFF	TGTGCCAGCAGCCAACTTCCTTGGCCGGGACAGAATTACACCGGGGAGCTGTTTTTT
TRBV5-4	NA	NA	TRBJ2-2	CASSLKSTTGELFF	TGTGCCAGCAGCTTGAAATCTACCACCGGGGAGCTGTTTTTT
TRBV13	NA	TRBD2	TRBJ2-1	CASSLAGETYNEQFF	TGTGCCAGCAGCCTAGCGGGGGAAACCTACAATGAGCAGTTCTTC
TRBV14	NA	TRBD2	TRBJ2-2	CASSQGAGGYTGELFF	TGTGCCAGCAGCCAGGGTGCGGGGGGATACACCGGGGAGCTGTTTTTT
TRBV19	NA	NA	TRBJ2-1	CASSSRYNEQFF	TGTGCCAGTAGTAGCAGATACAATGAGCAGTTCTTC
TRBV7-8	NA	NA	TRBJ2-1	CASSLRGYNEQFF	TGTGCCAGCAGCTTACGGGGGTACAATGAGCAGTTCTTC
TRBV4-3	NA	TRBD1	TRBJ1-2	CASSQDLRDSDFNYGYTF	TGCGCCAGCAGCCAAGATCTAAGGGACAGCGACTTTAACTATGGCTACACCTTC